This T cell receptor beta chain comes out of a study of blood T cell repertoires in COVID-19. The CDR3 length is 17 residues. Assay: immunoSEQ multiplex PCR; the TCRdb copy retains only in-frame clones and omits some. The table shows some 310,000 clones, with 90% occurring only once. The origin of this receptor is a woman in her twenties or thirties with COVID-19, enrolled during active disease. The sequenced sample was peripheral blood. The chain has TRBV12-2 and TRBJ1-3. TRBV12-2 is recorded as a pseudogene. For the CDR3, the DNA is TGTGCAAGTCGCTTAGCGGGTAAGGATGCGGCTGGAAACACCATATATTTT. Protein: CASRLAGKDAAGNTIYF.